What follows are 8 T cell receptor beta chains derived from one specimen sequenced in a study of spatial heterogeneity in lung cancer. TCRdb analysed the 5' RACE reads with MiXCR anew, one entry per CDR3 protein. The sample records 39,000 or so distinct CDR3 sequences, around 7.5% being singletons. As to time point: sample taken at primary tumor resection. This specimen was PBMCs, taken at surgery. The receptors shown here come from a male donor with early-stage non-small cell lung cancer.

The chain has TRBV20-1 and TRBJ2-7; D not certain. The germline V and J ends were trimmed by 7 bases and 1 base, with 14 bases remaining between them. There are 13 residues in the CDR3. Germline CDR1 reads DFQATT; CDR2 reads SNEGSKA (reference sequence). DNA of the CDR3: TGCAGTGACCTCACAGTGAAATCCTACGAGCAGTACGTC. Residues: CSDLTVKSYEQYV.

The gene calls are TRBV5-1 and TRBJ2-2; TRBD2 is a possible D gene (6 bases). The CDR3 sequence is 15 residues long. Germline CDR1 is SGHRS and CDR2 is YFSETQ. V shed 4 bases and J shed 6 bases, with 16 bases lying between them. CDR3 nucleotide sequence: TGCGCCAGCAGCCGCCGACTAGTAGGGTCCGGGGAGCTGTTTTTT. It translates to CASSRRLVGSGELFF.

This clonotype was detected ten times or more. The V call is TRBV15, the J call TRBJ2-1; D might be TRBD1 or TRBD2, each matching 5 bases. Germline values: CDR1 LNHNV, CDR2 YYDKDF (reference sequence). Deletions cut 1 base from V and 5 bases from J, with 15 bases between. This CDR3 comprises 16 residues. The CDR3 loop is CATSRGDAWGNNEQFF. The DNA of the CDR3 is TGTGCCACCAGCAGAGGGGACGCCTGGGGAAACAATGAGCAGTTCTTC.

This clonotype turned up a few times. CDR3 sequence reads: CAWSVGDDNEQFF. The CDR3 DNA follows: TGTGCCTGGAGTGTGGGGGATGATAATGAGCAGTTCTTC. V and J are TRBV30 and TRBJ2-1; D may correspond to TRBD1 or TRBD2 (5 bases each). V was cut by 0 bases and J by 7 bases, with 10 bases left in between. This CDR3 has 13 residues. Germline values: CDR1 GTSNPN, CDR2 SVGIG (reference sequence).

This clonotype was seen at least ten times. J is TRBJ2-1 and V is TRBV6-6, with D unresolved. Germline lookup yields CDR1 MNHNY and CDR2 SVGAGI (reference sequence). V was clipped by 6 bases and J by 4 bases, with 10 bases between them. The length of the CDR3 is 13 residues. This CDR3 is CASSEARYNEQFF. The CDR3 DNA reads TGTGCCAGCAGCGAAGCGAGGTACAATGAGCAGTTCTTC.

The CDR3 DNA reads TGTGCCAGCAGGACACTAGCGGGACGCTCCTACGAGCAGTACGTC. Its protein is CASRTLAGRSYEQYV. The chain combines TRBV27 with TRBJ2-7; 10 positions agree with TRBD2. The CDR3 consists of 15 residues. Trimming at V came to 6 bases and at J to 0 bases, leaving 5 bases not matched to a gene. Germline values: CDR1 MNHEY, CDR2 SMNVEV (reference sequence).

The chain combines TRBV7-8 with TRBJ1-4; D uncertain. In germline, CDR1 is SGHVS, CDR2 FQNEAQ. V was shortened by 5 bases and J by 1 base, with 14 bases between the two germline ends. CDR3 length equals 16 residues. CDR3 amino acids: CASSPNLWGTNEKLFF. CDR3 coding DNA: TGTGCCAGCAGCCCGAACCTGTGGGGAACTAATGAAAAACTGTTTTTT.

This clonotype came up many times. The chain carries TRBV7-2 and TRBJ2-3; D may be TRBD2 (6 bases). The V gene lost 1 base and the J gene lost 2 bases, with 7 bases spanning the gap. The germline gives CDR1 SGHTA, CDR2 FQGNSA. The CDR3 runs 14 residues. CDR3 protein: CASSLGTNTDTQYF. CDR3 DNA: TGTGCCAGCAGCTTAGGGACTAACACAGATACGCAGTATTTT.